This T cell receptor beta chain was retrieved from a study of blood T cells in healthy people across ages. V was trimmed by 5 bases and J by 0 bases, leaving 13 bases between them. The CDR3 runs to 15 residues. CDR1 is MGHDK, CDR2 SYGVNS, per germline. With a J-beta primer mix and a sample-barcoded 5' primer, a second PCR ran about 7 to 12 cycles. TCRdb reprocessed the 5' RACE reads via MiXCR and lists one record per CDR3 protein. The sample carries roughly 700,000 distinct CDR3 sequences, around 48% recorded once. The sample was blood. The chain carries TRBV25-1 and TRBJ1-1; D is possibly TRBD1 (6 bases). The receptor was isolated from a woman aged 55-70 years in good health. The CDR3 sequence is CASSLWGPVNTEAFF. DNA of the CDR3: TGTGCCAGCAGTCTCTGGGGGCCGGTGAACACTGAAGCTTTCTTT.